The next 23 T cell receptor delta chains were all read from a single sample in a study of Vδ1+ human thymocytes. General study findings and limits: Thymic TRG and TRD repertoires appeared highly polyclonal.

Extracted RNA was reverse transcribed into cDNA. CDR3 amplicons came from multiplex PCR with pooled V-gene forward and constant-region reverse primers. TCRdb re-identified clones in the multiplex PCR reads via CATT. The sample contains under 80,000 delta-chain clones, about 30% of which appear only once. These TCRs' antigens remain unknown. The sample was Vdelta1+ gamma-delta thymocytes from the thymus. Regarding subset: FACS-sorted CD3+ TCRalphabeta- TCRVdelta1+ TCRVdelta2- thymocytes. The receptors were sampled from a boy younger than two who had congenital heart surgery.

This clone was detected only a few times. The rearrangement joins TRDV1 to TRDJ1; possibly TRDD3 for D (5 bases). V was cut by 5 bases and J by 3 bases, with 22 bases left in between. Germline CDR1 is TSWWSYY and CDR2 is QGS. The CDR3 spans 17 residues. CDR3 nucleotides: TGTGCTCTTGGGAACTCGGGCCAGGATAGAGTTCCCGATAAACTCATCTTT. Its translation is CALGNSGQDRVPDKLIF.

This clone was counted only a few times. J is TRDJ1 and V is TRDV1, with TRDD3 identical over 9 bases. The trim removed 3 bases at V and 0 bases at J, leaving 14 bases unmatched. The CDR3 is 19 amino acids. CDR1 and CDR2 (germline): TSWWSYY, QGS. The CDR3 DNA reads as TGTGCTCTTGGGGAGCTATCCTACGACTGGGGGACCTACACCGATAAACTCATCTTT. Its translation: CALGELSYDWGTYTDKLIF.

V and J are TRDV1 and TRDJ1; no clear D gene. CDR3 size: 18 residues. Per germline, CDR1 TSWWSYY and CDR2 QGS. Trimming removed 0 bases at V and 1 base at J, with 18 bases between. CDR3 in DNA: TGTGCTCTTGGGGAACTGAGGGGTACCATCAGTCGCACCGATAAACTCATCTTT. Its protein is CALGELRGTISRTDKLIF.

This clone was picked up a small number of times. The chain employs TRDV1 and TRDJ1, with TRDD3 identical over 7 bases. This CDR3 comprises 22 residues. The trim removed 0 bases at V and 0 bases at J, leaving 22 bases unmatched. Germline CDR1 reads TSWWSYY; CDR2 reads QGS. CDR3 sequence reads: CALGELDPPLLGIYWDTDKLIF. CDR3 nucleotides: TGTGCTCTTGGGGAACTAGATCCTCCTTTACTGGGGATATATTGGGACACCGATAAACTCATCTTT.

The gene calls are TRDV1 and TRDJ1; 11 bases align to TRDD3. The V segment lost 0 bases and the J segment 3 bases; nucleotides outside the gene matches: 39. The germline CDR1 and CDR2 sequences are TSWWSYY and QGS. The CDR3 extends over 28 amino acids. For the CDR3, the DNA is TGTGCTCTTGGGGAACTAATGGCGACCCTCCTACGAACGACCTCTGGGGGATACCCCGCTAGGGGGTCCGATAAACTCATCTTT. Its translation: CALGELMATLLRTTSGGYPARGSDKLIF.

The chain links TRDV1 to TRDJ1, with D hard to call. Trimming shortened V by 1 base and J by 7 bases, and 19 bases separated the two germline ends. In germline, CDR1 is TSWWSYY, CDR2 QGS. The CDR3 sequence is 16 residues long. The CDR3 is CALGERVGTSLAKLIF. CDR3 bases: TGTGCTCTTGGGGAACGGGTTGGTACGTCCCTTGCTAAACTCATCTTT.

The V call is TRDV1, the J call TRDJ1, with D tentatively TRDD3 (6 bases). V was pared by 7 bases and J by 3 bases, with 15 bases between. CDR3 length equals 14 residues. From germline, CDR1 is TSWWSYY and CDR2 QGS. The CDR3 here is CALEHRRYADKLIF. The CDR3, as DNA: TGTGCTCTTGAACACCGTCGATACGCCGATAAACTCATCTTT.

The chain combines TRDV1 with TRDJ1, with 12 bases identical to TRDD3. V lost 5 bases, J lost 0 bases, and 16 bases stayed unmatched. Looked up from germline, CDR1 is TSWWSYY and CDR2 is QGS. The CDR3 runs 20 residues. CDR3 in DNA: TGTGCTCTTGGGCCTCGATACTGGGGGATACCGGCTGGGTACACCGATAAACTCATCTTT. Translating gives CALGPRYWGIPAGYTDKLIF.

The V call is TRDV1, the J call TRDJ1; 12 bases align to TRDD3. In germline, CDR1 is TSWWSYY, CDR2 QGS. J lost 0 bases, V lost 0 bases, and 11 bases had no gene match. CDR3 length: 20 amino acids. The DNA for the CDR3 is TGTGCTCTTGGGGAACTGGGTACTGGGGGATACTCCCTTAACACCGATAAACTCATCTTT. Protein product: CALGELGTGGYSLNTDKLIF.

The chain recombines TRDV1 with TRDJ1, with a weak D call TRDD2 (5 bases). V was trimmed by 5 bases and J by 1 base, leaving 17 bases between them. The germline V gene has CDR1 TSWWSYY and CDR2 QGS. The CDR3 loop spans 16 amino acids. The CDR3 sequence is CALGPHLFLRTDKLIF. The CDR3, as DNA: TGTGCTCTTGGGCCCCACCTTTTCCTTCGCACCGATAAACTCATCTTT.

The genes are TRDV1 and TRDJ1; tentative D call: TRDD2 (6 bases). Germline-derived CDR1 and CDR2 are TSWWSYY and QGS. The CDR3 totals 23 residues. The germline V and J ends were trimmed by 2 bases and 0 bases, with 34 bases remaining between them. CDR3 sequence reads: CALGEAFHPWWGTVRGYTDKLIF. The DNA for the CDR3 is TGTGCTCTTGGGGAAGCCTTCCATCCTTGGTGGGGTACCGTACGGGGGTACACCGATAAACTCATCTTT.

This clone has just a few counts. V gene TRDV1 combines with J gene TRDJ1; 11 bases line up with TRDD3. Trimming at V came to 7 bases and at J to 10 bases, leaving 32 bases not matched to a gene. The germline V gene encodes CDR1 TSWWSYY and CDR2 QGS. The CDR3 is made up of 21 amino acids. As DNA, the CDR3 is TGTGCTCTTGAGAACACCTCTTATTACTGGGGGATAAAAGGCTGGATAAGGGGACTCATCTTT. This codes for CALENTSYYWGIKGWIRGLIF.

This clone was observed a handful of times. The chain employs TRDV1 and TRDJ1; 9 positions match TRDD3. Germline V CDR1 and CDR2: TSWWSYY, QGS. The V segment lost 4 bases and the J segment 0 bases; nucleotides outside the gene matches: 18. This CDR3 contains 20 residues. The CDR3 sequence: CALGAPGSARTGGHTDKLIF. In DNA, the CDR3 is TGTGCTCTTGGGGCTCCAGGAAGCGCACGTACTGGGGGACACACCGATAAACTCATCTTT.

The chain employs TRDV1 and TRDJ1, with TRDD3 matching over 10 bases. The CDR3 extends over 19 amino acids. Germline V gene sequence: CDR1 TSWWSYY, CDR2 QGS. With 0 bases clipped from V and 5 bases from J, the junction kept 15 bases outside the gene matches. CDR3: CALGELGWYGTGGWDKLIF. CDR3 DNA sequence: TGTGCTCTTGGGGAACTAGGTTGGTATGGGACTGGGGGATGGGATAAACTCATCTTT.

This clone has only a few counts. This chain links TRDV1 with TRDJ1; maybe TRDD2 (6 bases). This CDR3 comprises 20 residues. The germline V and J ends were trimmed by 1 base and 0 bases, with 24 bases remaining between them. Germline CDR1 is TSWWSYY and CDR2 is QGS. The CDR3 sequence: CALGERSCPTEYGYTDKLIF. The CDR3 region has the DNA TGTGCTCTTGGGGAACGATCCTGTCCTACTGAGTACGGGTACACCGATAAACTCATCTTT.

V gene TRDV2 combines with J gene TRDJ1; D is possibly TRDD3 (5 bases). Germline V CDR1 and CDR2: GEAIGNYY, EKD. Deletions cut 9 bases from V and 3 bases from J, with 31 bases between. The CDR3 totals 18 residues. In nucleotides, the CDR3 is TGTGCCGTACGGGGAAAGTCGAGCTGGATCGTGGGTGCCGATAAACTCATCTTT. The encoded protein is CAVRGKSSWIVGADKLIF.

The chain links TRDV1 to TRDJ1; TRDD3 matches at 11 bases. Germline V gene sequence: CDR1 TSWWSYY, CDR2 QGS. This CDR3 has 21 residues. Losses at the gene ends were 0 bases for V and 10 bases for J; bases not matched to a gene: 25. The DNA for the CDR3 is TGTGCTCTTGGGGAACTCTCTTCCCTACCTATAGTGGGGGATACGCTAGTCGGACTCATCTTT. Protein sequence: CALGELSSLPIVGDTLVGLIF.

The V call is TRDV1, the J call TRDJ1; the D gene is possibly TRDD2 (6 bases). The CDR3 is 21 residues long. Germline-derived CDR1 and CDR2 are TSWWSYY and QGS. Trimming took 2 bases from V and 1 from J, leaving 29 bases between them. Here the CDR3 reads CALGESWSIPPTKLTTDKLIF. For the CDR3, the DNA is TGTGCTCTTGGGGAATCGTGGTCGATTCCTCCTACGAAACTCACCACCGATAAACTCATCTTT.

The V and J genes are TRDV1 and TRDJ1; tentatively, D is TRDD3 (6 bases). Germline V gives CDR1 TSWWSYY, CDR2 QGS. V was shortened by 1 base and J by 5 bases, with 23 bases between the two germline ends. CDR3 size: 18 residues. The CDR3 coding sequence is TGTGCTCTTGGGGAACGTGATGGGGGGGTTCGAGTGTCAGATAAACTCATCTTT. Protein sequence: CALGERDGGVRVSDKLIF.

This clone was counted between two and nine times. The chain has TRDV1 and TRDJ1, with TRDD3 matching 9 bases. V lost 3 bases to trimming and J lost 0 bases; unmatched junction nucleotides: 17. CDR3 length equals 20 residues. Germline CDR1 TSWWSYY, CDR2 QGS. The CDR3 DNA sequence: TGTGCTCTTGGGGACCCGTTCCTGCGACTGGGGGACTTGTACACCGATAAACTCATCTTT. Translated: CALGDPFLRLGDLYTDKLIF.

J is TRDJ1 and V is TRDV1; D is perhaps TRDD2 (6 bases). The V end was cut by 2 bases, the J end by 0 bases, with 16 bases between. The germline V gene encodes CDR1 TSWWSYY and CDR2 QGS. The CDR3 has 17 residues. CDR3 DNA sequence: TGTGCTCTTGGGGAAGGCCTTCCCCGCGGGGACACCGATAAACTCATCTTT. Protein: CALGEGLPRGDTDKLIF.

This clone was recorded a few times. The chain couples TRDV1 to TRDJ1; no firm D call. Germline loops: CDR1 TSWWSYY, CDR2 QGS. The V gene lost 4 bases and the J gene lost 1 base, with 10 bases spanning the gap. This CDR3 comprises 14 residues. The CDR3 reads CALGVPAITDKLIF. The CDR3 coding sequence is TGTGCTCTTGGGGTCCCCGCTATCACCGATAAACTCATCTTT.

This clone was seen only a few times. The chain recombines TRDV1 with TRDJ1; TRDD3 matches at 12 bases. The trim removed 3 bases at V and 10 bases at J, leaving 15 bases unmatched. Germline CDR1 TSWWSYY, CDR2 QGS. The CDR3 is 17 amino acids. The CDR3, as DNA: TGTGCTCTTGGGGATATTACGTCAGCCTGGGGGATACGGGCACTCATCTTT. Its protein product is CALGDITSAWGIRALIF.